The 19 T cell receptor beta chains given below trace back to one sample, sequenced in a study of radiotherapy plus CTLA-4 blockade in lung cancer. The repertoire was sequenced with immunoSEQ multiplex PCR; TCRdb's copy has only in-frame clones and lacks some. The table lists approximately 50,000 clones, approximately 84% of them singletons, with roughly 6.7% in the top ten. The sequenced sample was peripheral blood, obtained from a patient treated with radiotherapy plus ipilimumab. The source of these receptors is a human donor with non-small cell lung cancer whose response to radiotherapy plus ipilimumab could not be evaluated.

The chain employs TRBV7-2 and TRBJ2-1; no clear D gene. The V gene lost 1 base and the J gene lost 0 bases, with 7 bases spanning the gap. Germline lookup yields CDR1 SGHTA and CDR2 FQGNSA. The CDR3 contains 15 residues. CDR3 sequence reads: CASSLGVSSYNEQFF. CDR3 bases: TGTGCCAGCAGCTTAGGTGTGAGCTCCTACAATGAGCAGTTCTTC.

The chain uses TRBV5-1 and TRBJ2-7, with 8 nucleotides matching TRBD1. Trimming at V came to 0 bases and at J to 6 bases, leaving 11 bases not matched to a gene. Per the germline V gene, CDR1 is SGHRS and CDR2 is YFSETQ. The CDR3 contains 16 residues. CDR3: CASSLVGTGRSGEQYF. In DNA, the CDR3 is TGCGCCAGCAGCTTGGTAGGGACAGGACGATCCGGCGAGCAGTACTTC.

The rearrangement uses TRBV5-4 and TRBJ2-7; 9 bases are shared with TRBD2. With V trimmed by 5 bases and J by 6 bases, 12 bases remained unmatched. The germline gives CDR1 SGHNT, CDR2 YYREEE (reference sequence). This CDR3 spans 15 amino acids. This chain's CDR3 is CASSPRESGGSEQYF. Here the CDR3 DNA reads TGTGCCAGCAGTCCCCGGGAGAGCGGGGGGAGCGAGCAGTACTTC. The full variable domain, its missing parts supplied by reference TRBV5-4 and TRBJ2-7, is ETGVTQSPTHLIKTRGQQVTLRCSSQSGHNTVSWYQQALGQGPQFIFQYYREEENGRGNFPPRFSGLQFPNYSSELNVNALELDDSALYLCASSPRESGGSEQYFGPGTRLTVT.

The chain has TRBV5-5 and TRBJ1-2, with 10 bases identical to TRBD1. Germline trimming cut 4 bases from V and 4 bases from J; bases unmatched to any gene: 4. The CDR3 extends over 14 amino acids. In germline, CDR1 is SGHKS, CDR2 YYEKEE (reference sequence). In DNA, the CDR3 is TGTGCCAGCAGCCGGGACAGGGGTATCTATGGCTACACCTTC. It specifies CASSRDRGIYGYTF.

J is TRBJ2-5 and V is TRBV30, with a tentative D call TRBD1 (6 bases). Germline V gene sequence: CDR1 GTSNPN, CDR2 SVGIG (reference sequence). This CDR3 has 13 residues. Deletions cut 5 bases from V and 5 bases from J, with 15 bases between. The CDR3 sequence is CAWEFGRGETQYF. The CDR3 DNA reads TGTGCCTGGGAGTTTGGCAGGGGCGAGACCCAGTACTTC.

Concerning this clone: This specimen includes other DNA sequences encoding the same CDR3. The V call is TRBV5-8, the J call TRBJ2-3; 16 bases align to TRBD2. Trimming at V came to 3 bases and at J to 1 base, leaving 2 bases not matched to a gene. Per germline, CDR1 SGHTS and CDR2 YDEGEE. This CDR3 has 17 amino acids. The CDR3 sequence is CASSSGTSGGGTDTQYF. CDR3 coding DNA: TGTGCCAGCAGCTCCGGGACTAGCGGGGGGGGCACAGATACGCAGTATTTT.

The rearrangement joins TRBV12-5 to TRBJ2-7, with D possibly TRBD2 on 7 matching bases. The CDR3 has 13 residues. Germline values: CDR1 LGHNT, CDR2 FRNRAP. With 1 base removed from V and 5 bases from J, the gap between germline ends came to 9 bases. CDR3 residues: CASGLAGGDEQYF. In DNA form, the CDR3 reads TGTGCTAGTGGTTTGGCGGGGGGCGACGAGCAGTACTTC.

The chain employs TRBV19 and TRBJ2-2, with D perhaps matching TRBD1 (5 bases). CDR1 is LNHDA and CDR2 is SQIVND in the germline V gene (reference sequence). V was cut by 7 bases and J by 2 bases, with 14 bases left in between. The CDR3 consists of 15 residues. DNA of the CDR3: TGTGCCAGTACCATAGCAGGGTTAAACACCGGGGAGCTGTTTTTT. This sequence encodes CASTIAGLNTGELFF.

The chain links TRBV6-6 to TRBJ2-2; no reliable D call. The CDR3 runs 13 residues. V dropped 6 bases and J dropped 2 bases, with 7 bases sitting between them. Looked up from germline, CDR1 is MNHNY and CDR2 is SVGAGI (reference sequence). The CDR3 DNA reads TGTGCCAGCAGACAGACCAACACCGGGGAGCTGTTTTTT. Translated: CASRQTNTGELFF.

The rearrangement joins TRBV6-5 to TRBJ1-2; a weak D match, TRBD1 (6 bases). The CDR3 is made up of 15 amino acids. The V end was cut by 6 bases, the J end by 6 bases, with 20 bases between. The V gene's germline CDR1 is MNHEY and CDR2 SVGAGI. CDR3 nucleotide sequence: TGTGCCAGCAGACTCCACAGGGTCCGTCGCGATGGCTACACCTTC. This gives the protein CASRLHRVRRDGYTF.

V and J are TRBV5-4 and TRBJ2-1; 13 positions agree with TRBD2. The junction had 2 bases not matched to a gene; V was cut back by 1 base and J by 7 bases. Germline values: CDR1 SGHNT, CDR2 YYREEE (reference sequence). CDR3 length: 15 amino acids. CDR3 protein: CASSLTGLAGNEQFF. For the CDR3, the DNA is TGTGCCAGCAGCTTGACGGGACTAGCGGGGAATGAGCAGTTCTTC.

V usage is TRBV5-1 and J usage is TRBJ2-7; 9 bases align to TRBD2. Germline CDR1 is SGHRS and CDR2 is YFSETQ. V lost 2 bases to trimming and J lost 0 bases; unmatched junction nucleotides: 3. This CDR3 contains 15 residues. CDR3 in amino acids: CASSFGAGGSYEQYF. CDR3 bases: TGCGCCAGCAGCTTCGGAGCGGGGGGCTCCTACGAGCAGTACTTC.

This chain links TRBV2 with TRBJ2-5, with TRBD1 matching 8 bases. The V and J ends lost 8 bases and 7 bases, in that order; junction bases with no gene match: 6. The CDR3 covers 12 residues. Germline V gene data show CDR1 as SNHLY and CDR2 as FYNNEI. The CDR3 is CASWTGMGTQYF. Here the CDR3 DNA reads TGTGCCAGCTGGACAGGGATGGGGACCCAGTACTTC. The full variable domain, its missing parts supplied by reference TRBV2 and TRBJ2-5, is EPEVTQTPSHQVTQMGQEVILRCVPISNHLYFYWYRQILGQKVEFLVSFYNNEISEKSEIFDDQFSVERPDGSNFTLKIRSTKLEDSAMYFCASWTGMGTQYFGPGTRLLVL.

The DNA for the CDR3 is TGTGCCAGCAGTGAAAGGAGGCGCACTGAAGCTTTCTTT. Its protein is CASSERRRTEAFF. The V call is TRBV2, the J call TRBJ1-1; D unresolved. Germline V lookup: CDR1 SNHLY, CDR2 FYNNEI. V was cut by 2 bases and J by 4 bases, with 8 bases left in between. The CDR3 is 13 amino acids. Full variable domain (rest looked up from reference TRBV2 and TRBJ1-1): EPEVTQTPSHQVTQMGQEVILRCVPISNHLYFYWYRQILGQKVEFLVSFYNNEISEKSEIFDDQFSVERPDGSNFTLKIRSTKLEDSAMYFCASSERRRTEAFFGQGTRLTVV.

This clone was picked up a small number of times. The V call is TRBV11-3, the J call TRBJ1-2, with D tentatively TRBD1 (6 bases). The CDR3 sequence is 15 residues long. The germline V gene encodes CDR1 SGHNT and CDR2 YENEEA. V lost 5 bases and J lost 0, with 13 bases in between. The chain's CDR3 is CASSQDSTSNYGYTF. The CDR3, as DNA: TGTGCCAGCAGCCAGGACAGCACATCTAACTATGGCTACACCTTC. Complete variable domain (other parts from reference TRBV11-3 and TRBJ1-2): EAGVVQSPRYKIIEKKQPVAFWCNPISGHNTLYWYLQNLGQGPELLIRYENEEAVDDSQLPKDRFSAERLKGVDSTLKIQPAELGDSAVYLCASSQDSTSNYGYTFGSGTRLTVV.

This clone was found once. This sequence joins TRBV20-1 and TRBJ2-3; D is uncertain. Germline V gene data show CDR1 as DFQATT and CDR2 as SNEGSKA (reference sequence). With 1 base removed from V and 5 bases from J, the gap between germline ends came to 4 bases. This CDR3 comprises 11 residues. CDR3 coding DNA: TGCAGTGCTAGAGCGGGAGATACGCAGTATTTT. This sequence encodes CSARAGDTQYF.

This clone was seen only once. The chain recombines TRBV7-2 with TRBJ2-7; D may be TRBD2 (5 bases). V gave up 0 bases and J gave up 8 bases, with 17 bases separating them. The germline V gene has CDR1 SGHTA and CDR2 FQGNSA. CDR3 length: 15 residues. This CDR3 reads CASSLAPAGNHKQYF. CDR3 in DNA: TGTGCCAGCAGCTTAGCTCCCGCCGGGAACCATAAGCAGTACTTC.

In this sample, this clone turned up a few times. The chain has TRBV5-6 and TRBJ1-5; weak D call: TRBD1 (5 bases). V was cut by 4 bases and J by 3 bases, with 17 bases left in between. The CDR3 extends over 16 amino acids. Germline-derived CDR1 and CDR2 are SGHDT and YYEEEE. Here the CDR3 reads CASSLFGGTNNQPQHF. The CDR3 DNA sequence: TGTGCCAGCAGCCTTTTTGGGGGGACGAACAATCAGCCCCAGCATTTT.

The chain employs TRBV7-9 and TRBJ2-1; 10 nucleotides match TRBD2. Germline lookup yields CDR1 SEHNR and CDR2 FQNEAQ (reference sequence). The J segment lost 4 bases and the V segment lost 1 base, leaving 4 bases of the junction unmatched. This CDR3 is 16 amino acids long. CDR3 DNA: TGTGCCAGCAGCTTAGAACTAGCGGGGATATACAATGAGCAGTTCTTC. Its translation is CASSLELAGIYNEQFF.